The 10 T cell receptor beta chains below come from one sample, sequenced in a study of cytomegalovirus exposure and HLA in healthy donors. Primers: 60 Vbeta forward and 13 Jbeta reverse. Clones were read by immunoSEQ multiplex PCR, and TCRdb kept only the in-frame ones, dropping some. Of more than 95,000 clones in the sample, around 70% were seen once. Material: PBMCs. Receptors were obtained from a middle-aged man in good health and CMV-seropositive.

J is TRBJ2-5 and V is TRBV21-1; TRBD2, as called in the table, went unchecked against the DNA. TRBV21-1 is noted as a pseudogene. There are 14 residues in the CDR3. The CDR3 DNA follows: TGTGCCAGCAGCCCACGGGGGGGGTGGGAGACCCAGTACTTC. Translated: CASSPRGGWETQYF.

The chain couples TRBV5-1 to TRBJ2-2; the D gene is possibly TRBD2 (6 bases). The V and J ends lost 6 bases and 4 bases respectively, with 10 bases between them. The CDR3 is made up of 13 amino acids. CDR1 and CDR2 (germline): SGHRS, YFSETQ. CDR3 sequence reads: CASNAAGTGELFF. For the CDR3, the DNA is TGCGCCAGCAACGCAGCGGGCACCGGGGAGCTGTTTTTT.

This clone was counted a single time. V and J are TRBV5-1 and TRBJ2-7, with D possibly being TRBD1 (6 bases). Germline V gene sequence: CDR1 SGHRS, CDR2 YFSETQ. The V and J ends lost 2 bases and 6 bases respectively, with 9 bases between them. This CDR3 spans 12 amino acids. CDR3 in DNA: TGCGCCAGCAGCTTCAACAGGGTCGAGCAGTACTTC. This codes for CASSFNRVEQYF.

V and J are TRBV5-4 and TRBJ1-2; TRBD1 might be the D (5 bases). CDR3 size: 13 residues. Per germline, CDR1 SGHNT and CDR2 YYREEE (reference sequence). The germline V and J ends were trimmed by 2 bases and 8 bases, with 13 bases remaining between them. The CDR3 region is CASSLQAGGGYTF. CDR3 DNA: TGTGCCAGCAGCTTACAGGCGGGGGGAGGCTACACCTTC.

The chain recombines TRBV5-1 with TRBJ1-2, with D tentatively TRBD1 (6 bases). The CDR3 totals 13 residues. Germline-derived CDR1 and CDR2 are SGHRS and YFSETQ. V was clipped by 3 bases and J by 4 bases, with 10 bases between them. This CDR3 reads CASSYGTSYGYTF. In nucleotides, the CDR3 is TGCGCCAGCAGCTACGGGACATCCTATGGCTACACCTTC.

This clone was observed once. This rearrangement joins TRBV6-5 to TRBJ2-1; D ambiguous. V dropped 6 bases and J dropped 0 bases, with 12 bases sitting between them. Per germline, CDR1 MNHEY and CDR2 SVGAGI. The CDR3 has 15 residues. CDR3 protein: CASRPTSSSYNEQFF. The CDR3, as DNA: TGTGCCAGCAGGCCGACTTCGAGCTCCTACAATGAGCAGTTCTTC.

The CDR3 reads CASSDFISPPYF. Here the CDR3 DNA reads TGTGCCAGCAGCGACTTTATCTCCCCCCCGTACTTC. The gene calls are TRBV27 and TRBJ2-7; D not resolved. The CDR3 extends over 12 amino acids. CDR1 MNHEY and CDR2 SMNVEV come from the germline V gene (reference sequence). Trimming stripped 6 bases from V and 12 bases from J, with 18 bases between.

This sequence joins TRBV27 and TRBJ1-5, with TRBD1 as a possible D gene (6 bases). The germline V gene has CDR1 MNHEY and CDR2 SMNVEV (reference sequence). The V gene lost 3 bases and the J gene lost 3 bases, with 9 bases spanning the gap. The CDR3 contains 14 residues. The CDR3 reads CASSFGQPNQPQHF. In nucleotides, the CDR3 is TGTGCCAGCAGTTTCGGACAGCCCAATCAGCCCCAGCATTTT.

The CDR3 bases are TGTGCCAGCAGTCCCGCGAGATACAACTATGGCTACACCTTC. It is translated as CASSPARYNYGYTF. The chain uses TRBV27 and TRBJ1-2, with D unresolved. Germline values: CDR1 MNHEY, CDR2 SMNVEV (reference sequence). This CDR3 spans 14 amino acids. V lost 5 bases to trimming and J lost 2 bases, with 12 bases between them.

The chain uses TRBV9 and TRBJ2-7, with D possibly being TRBD2 (6 bases). CDR3 length equals 15 residues. CDR1 SGDLS and CDR2 YYNGEE come from the germline V gene. Trimming took 3 bases from V and 3 from J, leaving 16 bases between them. CDR3 protein: CASSDRDSMHYEQYF. The CDR3 nucleotides read TGTGCCAGCAGCGACCGGGACTCGATGCACTACGAGCAGTACTTC.